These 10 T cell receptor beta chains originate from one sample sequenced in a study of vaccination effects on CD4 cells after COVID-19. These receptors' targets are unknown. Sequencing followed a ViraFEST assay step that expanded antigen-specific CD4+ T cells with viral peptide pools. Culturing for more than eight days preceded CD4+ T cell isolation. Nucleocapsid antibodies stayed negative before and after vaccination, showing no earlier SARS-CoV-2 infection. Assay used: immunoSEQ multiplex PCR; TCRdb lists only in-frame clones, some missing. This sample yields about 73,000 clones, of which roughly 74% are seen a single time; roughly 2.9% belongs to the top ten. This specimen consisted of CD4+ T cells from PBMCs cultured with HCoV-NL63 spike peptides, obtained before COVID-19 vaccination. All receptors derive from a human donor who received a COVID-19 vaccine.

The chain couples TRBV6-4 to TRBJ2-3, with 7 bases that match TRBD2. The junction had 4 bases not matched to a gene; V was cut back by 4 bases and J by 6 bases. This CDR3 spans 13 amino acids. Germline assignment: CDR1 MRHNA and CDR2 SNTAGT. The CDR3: CASSGQGGDTQYF. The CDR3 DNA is TGTGCCAGCAGTGGGCAGGGAGGGGATACGCAGTATTTT.

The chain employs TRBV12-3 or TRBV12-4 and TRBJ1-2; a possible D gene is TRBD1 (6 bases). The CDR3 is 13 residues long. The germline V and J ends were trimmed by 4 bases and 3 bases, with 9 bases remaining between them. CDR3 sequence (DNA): TGTGCCAGCAGTTCTAACAGGGACTATGGCTACACCTTC. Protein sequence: CASSSNRDYGYTF.

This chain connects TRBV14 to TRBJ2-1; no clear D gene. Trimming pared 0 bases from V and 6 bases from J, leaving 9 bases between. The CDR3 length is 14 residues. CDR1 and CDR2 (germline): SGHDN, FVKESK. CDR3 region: CASSQDRTINEQFF. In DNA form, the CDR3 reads TGTGCCAGCAGCCAAGATCGGACGATCAATGAGCAGTTCTTC.

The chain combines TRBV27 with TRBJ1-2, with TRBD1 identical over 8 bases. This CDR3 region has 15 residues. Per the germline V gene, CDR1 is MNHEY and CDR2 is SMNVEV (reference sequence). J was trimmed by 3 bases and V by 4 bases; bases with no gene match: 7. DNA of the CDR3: TGTGCCAGCAGTTCGATCCGGGACAGGTACTATGGCTACACCTTC. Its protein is CASSSIRDRYYGYTF.

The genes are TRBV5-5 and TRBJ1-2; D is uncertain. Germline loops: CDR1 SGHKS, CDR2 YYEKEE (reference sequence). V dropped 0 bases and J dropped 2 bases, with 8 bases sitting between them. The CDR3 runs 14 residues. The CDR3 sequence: CASSLGTLNYGYTF. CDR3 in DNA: TGTGCCAGCAGCTTGGGGACCCTAAACTATGGCTACACCTTC. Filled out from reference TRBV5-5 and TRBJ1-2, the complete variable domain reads DAGVTQSPTHLIKTRGQQVTLRCSPISGHKSVSWYQQVLGQGPQFIFQYYEKEERGRGNFPDRFSARQFPNYSSELNVNALLLGDSALYLCASSLGTLNYGYTFGSGTRLTVV.

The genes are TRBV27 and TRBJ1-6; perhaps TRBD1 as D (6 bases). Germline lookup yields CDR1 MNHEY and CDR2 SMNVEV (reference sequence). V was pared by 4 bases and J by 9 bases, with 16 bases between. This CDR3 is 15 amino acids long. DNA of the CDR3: TGTGCCAGCAGTTATCTCCAGGGGTCTAGTTCACCCCTCCACTTT. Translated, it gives CASSYLQGSSSPLHF.

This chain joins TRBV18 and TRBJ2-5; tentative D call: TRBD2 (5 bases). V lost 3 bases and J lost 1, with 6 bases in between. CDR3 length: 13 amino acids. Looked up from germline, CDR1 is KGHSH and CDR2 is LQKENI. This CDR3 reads CASSPSVQETQYF. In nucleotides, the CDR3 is TGTGCCAGCTCACCTAGCGTCCAAGAGACCCAGTACTTC. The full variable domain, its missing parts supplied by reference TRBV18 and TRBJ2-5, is NAGVMQNPRHLVRRRGQEARLRCSPMKGHSHVYWYRQLPEEGLKFMVYLQKENIIDESGMPKERFSAEFPKEGPSILRIQQVVRGDSAAYFCASSPSVQETQYFGPGTRLLVL.

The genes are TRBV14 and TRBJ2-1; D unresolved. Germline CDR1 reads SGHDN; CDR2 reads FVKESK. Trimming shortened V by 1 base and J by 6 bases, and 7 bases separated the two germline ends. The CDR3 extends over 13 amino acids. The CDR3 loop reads CASSQVGRNEQFF. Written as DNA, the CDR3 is TGTGCCAGCAGCCAAGTAGGGCGCAATGAGCAGTTCTTC.

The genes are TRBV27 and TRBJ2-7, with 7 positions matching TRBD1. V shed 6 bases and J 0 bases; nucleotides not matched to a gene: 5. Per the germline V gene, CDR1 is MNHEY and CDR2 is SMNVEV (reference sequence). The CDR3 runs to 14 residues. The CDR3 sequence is CASRKGASSYEQYV. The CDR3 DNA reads TGTGCCAGCAGGAAGGGGGCGAGCTCCTACGAGCAGTACGTC.

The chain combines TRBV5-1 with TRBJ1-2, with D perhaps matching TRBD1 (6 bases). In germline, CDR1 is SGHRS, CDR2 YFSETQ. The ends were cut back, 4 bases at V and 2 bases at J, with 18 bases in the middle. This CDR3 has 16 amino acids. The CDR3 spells CASSRDPGTKNYGYTF. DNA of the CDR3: TGCGCCAGCAGCCGTGACCCCGGGACAAAGAACTATGGCTACACCTTC.